This section outlines one TCR beta chain sequence together with its context. Its antigen is as yet unknown. The data derive from a study of T cell responses to AZD1222 COVID-19 vaccine. This CDR3 is 17 amino acids long. V trimming: 6 bases; J trimming: 8 bases; junction bases outside the gene matches: 13. CDR1 SNHLY and CDR2 FYNNEI come from the germline V gene. The protocol was immunoSEQ multiplex PCR, while the TCRdb copy is restricted to in-frame clones and leaves out a portion. The table has 120,000 or so clones, over 90% seen once. Overall study results and limits: Repertoires were collected only later (after the peak T cell response had occurred).

This TCR was sampled from an adult who received the AZD1222 COVID-19 vaccine. The genes are TRBV2 and TRBJ2-1, with 13 bases identical to TRBD2. The sample in question was peripheral blood, obtained 28 days after the second AZD1222 dose. The CDR3 DNA reads as TGTGCCAGCAGACCTACTAGCGGGAGGGGGGAAGAGTATGAGCAGTTCTTC. Encoded protein: CASRPTSGRGEEYEQFF. The full variable domain, its missing parts supplied by reference TRBV2 and TRBJ2-1, is EPEVTQTPSHQVTQMGQEVILRCVPISNHLYFYWYRQILGQKVEFLVSFYNNEISEKSEIFDDQFSVERPDGSNFTLKIRSTKLEDSAMYFCASRPTSGRGEEYEQFFGPGTRLTVL.